Presented here are 27 T cell receptor beta chains from one specimen sequenced in a study of metastatic and nonmetastatic thyroid tumors. MiXCR was used by TCRdb to re-call the PCR reads. The data contain about 40,000 clones, roughly an eighth of them seen just once; the ten biggest clones take up roughly a quarter. Thyroid surgery took place with no prior treatment in any patient. Sequencing was done on a sample of blood. These receptors were obtained from a female donor with papillary thyroid cancer or a benign thyroid nodule (not recorded which). Some clones in this sample may be carry-over from other donors' samples.

This clone has ten or more counts. The chain has TRBV6-1 and TRBJ2-3, with 11 nucleotides matching TRBD2. The CDR3 runs to 17 residues. Germline CDR1 reads MNHNS; CDR2 reads SASEGT. V shed 4 bases and J 6 bases; nucleotides not matched to a gene: 12. CDR3 coding DNA: TGTGCCAGCAGTGGGGGGATTGGGACTAGCGGTTCGGATACGCAGTATTTT. It specifies CASSGGIGTSGSDTQYF.

This clone was counted at least ten times. V and J are TRBV2 and TRBJ2-7, with TRBD1 as a possible D gene (6 bases). The V and J ends lost 6 bases and 0 bases respectively, with 18 bases between them. CDR1 and CDR2 (germline): SNHLY, FYNNEI. CDR3 length: 16 residues. CDR3 nucleotides: TGTGCCAGCAGACCGACAGGTGGGGAGTTCTCCTACGAGCAGTACTTC. Translating it yields CASRPTGGEFSYEQYF.

The gene calls are TRBV7-3 and TRBJ2-4, with D perhaps assigned TRBD1 or TRBD2 (5 bases each). The CDR3 sequence is 14 residues long. V was clipped by 5 bases and J by 2 bases, with 10 bases between them. Germline CDR1 and CDR2: SGHTA and FQGTGA. The CDR3 sequence: CASSIVGPKNIQYF. The CDR3 region has the DNA TGTGCCAGCAGCATTGTGGGACCCAAAAACATTCAGTACTTC.

The sample holds many counts of this clone. The J gene is TRBJ2-4, the V gene TRBV6-1; 7 bases align to TRBD1. CDR1 is MNHNS, CDR2 SASEGT, per germline. The CDR3 is 18 amino acids. V lost 5 bases and J lost 1; bases outside the gene matches: 14. CDR3 region: CASSSGTRGRWAKNIQYF. CDR3 bases: TGTGCCAGCAGTTCCGGGACGAGGGGGCGTTGGGCCAAAAACATTCAGTACTTC.

This clone was observed at least ten times. V is TRBV28 and J is TRBJ2-1, with TRBD2 identical over 7 bases. V trimming: 3 bases; J trimming: 15 bases; junction bases outside the gene matches: 14. The CDR3 consists of 14 residues. Germline-derived CDR1 and CDR2 are MDHEN and SYDVKM. The CDR3 DNA follows: TGTGCCAGCAGTTTGCCGACTGGGGCGGGAGATGGGTTCTTC. Its protein product is CASSLPTGAGDGFF.

This clone was seen ten or more times. The chain carries TRBV20-1 and TRBJ2-7; TRBD2 aligns across 7 bases. V dropped 6 bases and J dropped 2; count of bases not matched to a gene: 10. The CDR3 contains 14 residues. Germline loops: CDR1 DFQATT, CDR2 SNEGSKA (reference sequence). CDR3 in amino acids: CSATTPGRTYEQYF. For the CDR3, the DNA is TGCAGTGCGACAACCCCCGGGAGGACCTACGAGCAGTACTTC.

This clone showed up many times. The chain uses TRBV6-1 and TRBJ1-1; tentative D call: TRBD1 (5 bases). Trimming left V 8 bases short and J 4 bases short, with 17 bases between. The CDR3 has 14 residues. Looked up from germline, CDR1 is MNHNS and CDR2 is SASEGT. CDR3 sequence (DNA): TGTGCCAGCTCTGCAGTGGGGGGGGGCACTGAAGCTTTCTTT. Protein product: CASSAVGGGTEAFF.

A word on this clone: This may arise from a read error, as a much more abundant clone is one base away. The chain has TRBV29-1 and TRBJ2-2; the D is unclear. The CDR3 covers 13 residues. Germline CDR1 is SQVTM and CDR2 is ANQGSEA. The V end was cut by 3 bases, the J end by 9 bases, with 14 bases between. Here the CDR3 reads CSVEGVLGWELFF. CDR3 in DNA: TGCAGCGTTGAGGGCGTTTTAGGCTGGGAGCTGTTTTTT.

This clone was seen repeatedly, ten times or more. As DNA, the CDR3 is TGTGCCAGCAGTGAAGGGTTCGGAGCGGGAGTTTACAATGAGCAGTTCTTC. It specifies CASSEGFGAGVYNEQFF. J is TRBJ2-1 and V is TRBV2; TRBD2 aligns across 8 bases. Looked up from germline, CDR1 is SNHLY and CDR2 is FYNNEI. This CDR3 spans 17 amino acids. The ends lost 1 base at V and 4 bases at J; junction bases unmatched: 9.

In this sample, this clone turned up many times. The genes are TRBV2 and TRBJ2-1; D unclear. Germline values: CDR1 SNHLY, CDR2 FYNNEI. The CDR3 sequence is 11 residues long. Trimming removed 5 bases at V and 8 bases at J, with 7 bases between. CDR3 bases: TGTGCCAGCAGTCAGGCGGATGAGCAGTTCTTC. Translated: CASSQADEQFF.

This clone occurred a few times. This chain uses TRBV2 with TRBJ1-5, with D unresolved. Germline V CDR1 and CDR2: SNHLY, FYNNEI. The V end was cut by 6 bases, the J end by 3 bases, with 9 bases between. CDR3 size: 13 residues. The CDR3 is CASRVQYNQPQHF. As DNA, the CDR3 is TGTGCCAGCAGGGTACAGTACAATCAGCCCCAGCATTTT.

This clone was counted many times. V is TRBV5-4 and J is TRBJ1-2, with 7 bases lining up with TRBD1. The CDR3 spans 15 residues. The V and J ends lost 5 bases and 0 bases, in that order; junction bases with no gene match: 7. CDR1 is SGHNT, CDR2 YYREEE, per germline (reference sequence). CDR3 residues: CASSFDRVTNYGYTF. The DNA for the CDR3 is TGTGCCAGCAGTTTTGACAGGGTCACTAACTATGGCTACACCTTC. The full variable domain, completed using reference TRBV5-4 and TRBJ1-2, is ETGVTQSPTHLIKTRGQQVTLRCSSQSGHNTVSWYQQALGQGPQFIFQYYREEENGRGNFPPRFSGLQFPNYSSELNVNALELDDSALYLCASSFDRVTNYGYTFGSGTRLTVV.

This clone appeared many times. The chain links TRBV7-2 to TRBJ2-7; D remains unclear. Looked up from germline, CDR1 is SGHTA and CDR2 is FQGNSA. The CDR3 sequence is 15 residues long. With 0 bases removed from V and 0 bases from J, the gap between germline ends came to 9 bases. As DNA, the CDR3 is TGTGCCAGCAGCTTAGCTAGTCCTCGCTCCTACGAGCAGTACTTC. Amino acids: CASSLASPRSYEQYF.

In its sample, this clone was seen many times. The gene calls are TRBV11-2 and TRBJ2-5; D might be TRBD1 (6 bases). Trimming pared 3 bases from V and 5 bases from J, leaving 10 bases between. The germline V gene encodes CDR1 SGHAT and CDR2 FQNNGV. The CDR3 spans 13 residues. The CDR3 here is CASSFGQGETQYF. The DNA of the CDR3 is TGTGCCAGCAGCTTCGGGCAGGGGGAGACCCAGTACTTC.

This clone was seen ten or more times. The chain has TRBV11-3 and TRBJ2-3; tentative D call: TRBD1 (6 bases). This CDR3 has 12 amino acids. Germline assignment: CDR1 SGHNT and CDR2 YENEEA. Trimming shortened V by 5 bases and J by 9 bases, and 12 bases separated the two germline ends. This CDR3 is CASSQDQGTQYF. As DNA, the CDR3 is TGTGCCAGCAGCCAAGACCAGGGGACGCAGTATTTT.

At least ten counts were recorded for this clone. The rearrangement uses TRBV12-3 or TRBV12-4 and TRBJ2-3; TRBD2 might be the D (6 bases). There are 15 residues in the CDR3. The germline V and J ends were trimmed by 3 bases and 0 bases, with 10 bases remaining between them. The CDR3 DNA is TGTGCCAGCAGTTTTATCGGAGGGAGCACAGATACGCAGTATTTT. As protein: CASSFIGGSTDTQYF.

This clone was recorded at least ten times. A much larger clone lies a single base off, so this may be a read error. The sample carries other DNA sequences with the same CDR3. The CDR3 nucleotides are TGTGCCAGCAGTGAACGTTCCTACAATGAGCAGTTCTTC. It translates to CASSERSYNEQFF. The rearrangement joins TRBV6-1 to TRBJ2-1; no clear D gene. CDR1 is MNHNS, CDR2 SASEGT, per germline. Trimming cost V 2 bases and J 1 base, with 3 bases left between them. The CDR3 runs 13 residues.

In its sample, this clone was seen many times. The rearrangement uses TRBV2 and TRBJ2-1; 9 bases fit TRBD2. This CDR3 is 15 amino acids long. The J segment lost 5 bases and the V segment lost 7 bases, leaving 9 bases of the junction unmatched. In germline, CDR1 is SNHLY, CDR2 FYNNEI. Here the CDR3 reads CASTNLAGKDNEQFF. CDR3 DNA sequence: TGTGCCAGCACGAATCTAGCGGGGAAAGACAATGAGCAGTTCTTC.

This clone was detected ten times or more. Other nucleotide sequences from this sample produce the same CDR3. J is TRBJ1-5 and V is TRBV11-1; 8 bases are shared with TRBD1. CDR3 length equals 16 residues. Germline CDR1 SGHAT, CDR2 FQDESV (reference sequence). The V segment lost 4 bases and the J segment 1 base; nucleotides outside the gene matches: 6. DNA of the CDR3: TGTGCCAGCAGCTCGACAGGGGACGTCAGCAATCAGCCCCAGCATTTT. It specifies CASSSTGDVSNQPQHF. Full variable domain (outside the CDR3, taken from reference TRBV11-1 and TRBJ1-5): EAEVAQSPRYKITEKSQAVAFWCDPISGHATLYWYRQILGQGPELLVQFQDESVVDDSQLPKDRFSAERLKGVDSTLKIQPAELGDSAMYLCASSSTGDVSNQPQHFGDGTRLSIL.

This clone was seen repeatedly, ten times or more. This chain connects TRBV3-1 to TRBJ2-2; the match to TRBD2 covers 15 bases. The CDR3 consists of 18 residues. From germline, CDR1 is LGHDT and CDR2 YNNKEL (reference sequence). V shed 0 bases and J 5 bases; nucleotides not matched to a gene: 4. The CDR3 sequence is CASSQEGLAGGGTGELFF. The DNA of the CDR3 is TGTGCCAGCAGCCAAGAGGGACTAGCGGGAGGAGGGACCGGGGAGCTGTTTTTT.

The chain combines TRBV7-9 with TRBJ2-7, with D possibly TRBD1 on 6 matching bases. The germline V and J ends were trimmed by 4 bases and 1 base, with 14 bases remaining between them. Germline V gives CDR1 SEHNR, CDR2 FQNEAQ (reference sequence). CDR3 length: 15 residues. CDR3 amino acids: CASSSPKRGSYEQYF. In DNA form, the CDR3 reads TGTGCCAGCAGCTCCCCCAAAAGGGGGTCCTACGAGCAGTACTTC.

This clone was recorded at least ten times. The V call is TRBV5-6, the J call TRBJ1-1; D may be TRBD1 (6 bases). The germline CDR1 and CDR2 sequences are SGHDT and YYEEEE. The CDR3 is 16 residues long. The V gene lost 4 bases and the J gene lost 1 base, with 17 bases spanning the gap. CDR3 nucleotide sequence: TGTGCCAGCAGCCCCGGGCGGGGCAGGGGGAACACTGAAGCTTTCTTT. As protein: CASSPGRGRGNTEAFF.

This clone occurred a few times. With a much larger clone just one base away, this may be a read error. The sample has other DNA sequences that encode this CDR3 too. This chain links TRBV10-2 with TRBJ1-3, with D unresolved. Per the germline V gene, CDR1 is WSHSY and CDR2 is SAAADI. CDR3 length: 16 amino acids. Trimming took 6 bases from V and 0 from J, leaving 15 bases between them. The CDR3, as DNA: TGCGCCAGCAGCCCTACCAGCGTTAACTCTGGAAACACCATATATTTT. This encodes CASSPTSVNSGNTIYF.

This clone was seen at least ten times. The chain joins TRBV5-1 to TRBJ1-1; TRBD1 agrees at 11 bases. Trimming took 3 bases from V and 5 from J; bases not matched to a gene: 15. This CDR3 has 18 residues. CDR1 is SGHRS and CDR2 is YFSETQ in the germline V gene. The CDR3 spells CASSWGTGGGIRWTEAFF. DNA for the CDR3: TGCGCCAGCAGCTGGGGGACAGGGGGAGGAATCCGGTGGACTGAAGCTTTCTTT.

The sample holds a few counts of this clone. A much larger clone differs by one base, so this may be a read error. V is TRBV19 and J is TRBJ2-3; 12 bases match TRBD2. The CDR3 spans 13 residues. The germline gives CDR1 LNHDA, CDR2 SQIVND (reference sequence). V shed 10 bases, J shed 3 bases, and the junction held 2 bases outside the gene matches. Here the CDR3 reads CAIGTSGTDTQYF. CDR3 bases: TGTGCCATCGGGACTAGCGGGACAGATACGCAGTATTTT.

The sample holds many counts of this clone. A much larger clonotype is one base distant, so this may be a read error. This chain connects TRBV6-1 to TRBJ1-1; D remains unclear. This CDR3 has 12 residues. CDR1 is MNHNS, CDR2 SASEGT, per germline. The ends were cut back, 6 bases at V and 3 bases at J, with 8 bases in the middle. CDR3 DNA: TGTGCCAGCAGCGGGCCCTACACTGAAGCTTTCTTT. Translation gives CASSGPYTEAFF.

This clone was seen at least ten times. CDR3 sequence reads: CASRKTGVEKLFF. For the CDR3, the DNA is TGTGCCAGCAGGAAGACAGGGGTCGAAAAACTGTTTTTT. The rearrangement joins TRBV5-8 to TRBJ1-4; 8 bases match TRBD1. The junction had 5 bases not matched to a gene; V was cut back by 5 bases and J by 8 bases. Germline CDR1 and CDR2: SGHTS and YDEGEE. The CDR3 length is 13 residues.